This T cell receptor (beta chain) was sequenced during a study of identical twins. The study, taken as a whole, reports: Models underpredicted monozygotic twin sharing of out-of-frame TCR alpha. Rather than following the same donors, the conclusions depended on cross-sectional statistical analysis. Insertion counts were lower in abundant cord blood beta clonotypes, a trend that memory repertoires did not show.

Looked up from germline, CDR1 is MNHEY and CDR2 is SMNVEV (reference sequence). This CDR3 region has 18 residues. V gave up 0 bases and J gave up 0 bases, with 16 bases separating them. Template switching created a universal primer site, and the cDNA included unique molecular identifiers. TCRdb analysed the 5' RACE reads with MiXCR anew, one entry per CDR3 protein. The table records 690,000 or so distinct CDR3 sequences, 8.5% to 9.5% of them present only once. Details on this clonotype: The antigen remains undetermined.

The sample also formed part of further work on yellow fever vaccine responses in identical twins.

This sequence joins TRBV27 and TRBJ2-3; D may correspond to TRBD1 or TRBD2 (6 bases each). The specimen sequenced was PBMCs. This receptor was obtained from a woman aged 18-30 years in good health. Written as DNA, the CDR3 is TGTGCCAGCAGTTTATCACCGGGGGCGATTACTAGCACAGATACGCAGTATTTT. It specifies CASSLSPGAITSTDTQYF.